Below are 5 T cell receptor beta chains sequenced from a single sample in a study of T cell responses to AZD1222 COVID-19 vaccine. Sequencing used immunoSEQ multiplex PCR; TCRdb keeps in-frame clones, though not all of them. The sample lists about 120,000 clones, 75% to 95% occurring once. The sample in question was peripheral blood, obtained 28 days after the second dose of the MenACWY control vaccine. All receptors derive from an adult who received the MenACWY meningococcal vaccine as a control.

The chain carries TRBV7-2 and TRBJ1-5; 8 bases line up with TRBD1. The CDR3 loop spans 15 amino acids. Germline trimming cut 2 bases from V and 10 bases from J; bases unmatched to any gene: 10. The V gene's germline CDR1 is SGHTA and CDR2 FQGNSA. Here the CDR3 reads CASSLLGRGQEPQHF. The CDR3 DNA is TGTGCCAGCAGCTTATTGGGCAGGGGACAGGAACCCCAGCATTTT. The whole variable domain, filled in from reference TRBV7-2 and TRBJ1-5, reads GAGVSQSPSNKVTEKGKDVELRCDPISGHTALYWYRQSLGQGLEFLIYFQGNSAPDKSGLPSDRFSAERTGGSVSTLTIQRTQQEDSAVYLCASSLLGRGQEPQHFGDGTRLSIL.

This sequence joins TRBV11-2 and TRBJ2-5; D is unclear. The ends were cut back, 0 bases at V and 1 base at J, with 6 bases in the middle. CDR1 is SGHAT and CDR2 is FQNNGV in the germline V gene. This CDR3 has 14 residues. In DNA, the CDR3 is TGTGCCAGCAGCTTAGATTTTATCCAAGAGACCCAGTACTTC. Residues: CASSLDFIQETQYF. Supplemented by reference TRBV11-2 and TRBJ2-5, the full variable domain reads EAGVAQSPRYKIIEKRQSVAFWCNPISGHATLYWYQQILGQGPKLLIQFQNNGVVDDSQLPKDRFSAERLKGVDSTLKIQPAKLEDSAVYLCASSLDFIQETQYFGPGTRLLVL.

The chain combines TRBV27 with TRBJ1-5; no clear D gene. V was cut by 1 base and J by 4 bases, with 8 bases left in between. Per the germline V gene, CDR1 is MNHEY and CDR2 is SMNVEV (reference sequence). The CDR3 extends over 14 amino acids. CDR3 region: CASSLLPKNQPQHF. In DNA form, the CDR3 reads TGTGCCAGCAGTTTATTGCCGAAGAATCAGCCCCAGCATTTT.

The J gene is TRBJ2-7, the V gene TRBV6-2 or TRBV6-3; D uncertain. CDR3 size: 13 residues. With 2 bases removed from V and 1 base from J, the gap between germline ends came to 6 bases. Germline-derived CDR1 and CDR2 are MNHEY and SVGEGT. CDR3 sequence: CASSYQPSYEQYF. The CDR3 DNA follows: TGTGCCAGCAGTTACCAACCTTCCTACGAGCAGTACTTC.

This chain connects TRBV7-3 to TRBJ2-1, with D hard to call. CDR1 and CDR2 from the germline V gene are SGHTA and FQGTGA. V was shortened by 4 bases and J by 4 bases, with 11 bases between the two germline ends. The CDR3 loop spans 14 amino acids. The CDR3 sequence: CASSYGESYNEQFF. In DNA, the CDR3 is TGTGCCAGCAGCTACGGAGAGTCTTACAATGAGCAGTTCTTC.